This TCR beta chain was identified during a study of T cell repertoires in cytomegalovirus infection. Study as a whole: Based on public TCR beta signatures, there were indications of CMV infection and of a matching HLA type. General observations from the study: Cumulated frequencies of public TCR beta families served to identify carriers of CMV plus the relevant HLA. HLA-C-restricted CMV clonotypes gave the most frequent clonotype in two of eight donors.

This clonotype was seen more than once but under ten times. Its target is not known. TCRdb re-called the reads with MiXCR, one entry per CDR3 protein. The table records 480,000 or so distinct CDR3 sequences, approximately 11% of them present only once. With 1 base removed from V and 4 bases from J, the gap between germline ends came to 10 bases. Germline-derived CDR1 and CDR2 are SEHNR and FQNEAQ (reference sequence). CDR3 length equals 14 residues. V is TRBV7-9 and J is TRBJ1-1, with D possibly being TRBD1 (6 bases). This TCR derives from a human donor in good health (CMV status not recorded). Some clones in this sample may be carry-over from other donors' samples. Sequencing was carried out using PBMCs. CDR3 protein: CASSLEGGATEAFF. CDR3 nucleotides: TGTGCCAGCAGCTTAGAAGGGGGAGCCACTGAAGCTTTCTTT.